The entry that follows covers one T cell receptor beta chain sequence. There is no known antigen for this receptor. Nothing much larger sits one base from this clone, and base qualities are not available. This record comes from a study of blood T cells in healthy people across ages (dated by TCRdb to between 2014 and 2017). Background on the whole study: Template switching captured roughly one uniquely barcoded TCR beta cDNA molecule per two T cells in model experiments. Age-related changes in TCR beta repertoire diversity were measured in the study by deep sequencing normalized with unique cDNA molecular identifiers. The donors were split into four age groups: young (average about 15 years), middle-aged (roughly 39), aged (approximately 60) and long-lived (about 82). To avoid experimental bias, donors of different ages were spread randomly across the sequencing lanes. For two donors (one aged 18 to 29 and one aged 80 or older), the study analyzed two additional independent replicas of 1 million unique cDNA reads from the same blood draw.

Broad study findings and their caveats: Estimates of total diversity from one million sequenced T cells were regarded as lower bounds and underestimates. As age increased, observed TCR beta diversity per million T cells dropped in a roughly linear way, and a significant reduction was already evident by age 40. Donor CMV infection status was unknown, potentially confounding age-related changes in expanded clonotypes. The long-lived group showed more naive CD4+ T cells, fewer expanded clones and increased TCR diversity than the aged group, suggesting age selection. Observed TCR beta diversity correlated strongly with the percentage of naive T cells measured by flow cytometry. Bulk unsorted PBMC profiling prevented conclusive comparison of naive and antigen-experienced compartments.

The protocol used for the library was 5' RACE. Instrument used: Illumina HiSeq 2500. A second PCR of 7 to 11 cycles was performed with a sample-barcoded 5' primer and a J-beta primer mix. A unique molecular identifier was introduced onto each TCR beta cDNA molecule by a template-switch 5' adaptor carrying 12 random nucleotides. At least 2.5 million CDR3-containing paired-end reads were obtained from each sample. First-strand cDNA synthesis was performed from all RNA using the Mint cDNA synthesis kit, with priming by a TRBC-specific oligonucleotide. Following uracil-DNA glycosylase treatment, a first 18-cycle PCR with universal primers M1SS and BC2_uni_R was performed on all cDNA. Under the source paper's analysis protocol: For normalization, 1 million high-quality reads, each with a distinct molecular identifier, were randomly selected from each sample. Reads with shared molecular identifiers were discarded instead of being binned into consensus sequences. CDR3 identification, clonotype clustering and error correction used MiTCR with a Q25 quality threshold and the strictest error-elimination algorithm. A nonparametric unseen species model with Euler transformation was used to estimate a lower bound on total TCR beta diversity. The public sequencing data were trimmed at Q25 with fastp and processed into clonotypes with MiXCR by TCRdb, which kept only in-frame beta chains. Each CDR3 protein gets just one entry, which takes the most common genes and DNA from the rows behind it. TCRdb, not the original authors, processed these V and J calls. Here the sample has 1.5 million to 2 million distinct CDR3 sequences; about 50% occur a single time. The top ten constitute around 2.1% of the sample.

The donors were about 40 Caucasian individuals from Russia, aged roughly 6 to 90 years, who were systemically healthy. Each donor gave about 9.7 milliliters of peripheral blood, drawn into EDTA-treated Vacutainer tubes. Ficoll-Paque density-gradient centrifugation was used to isolate PBMCs, with at least 6 million obtained per sample. Total RNA was extracted from PBMCs with Trizol reagent, with at least 5.5 micrograms obtained per sample. For every donor, flow cytometry on a PBMC aliquot measured the percentage of naive CD45RAhigh/CD27high T cells. The CDR3 spans 12 residues, from the cysteine through the phenylalanine. Only CDR3 DNA is held: 36 bases, read in frame from base 1. V loses 3 bases of germline sequence and J loses 8 bases, and the interval between the two ends is 12 bases. Based on the germline V gene (reference sequence), the CDR1 and CDR2 sequences are DFQATT and SNEGSKA.

This clonotype originated in a woman in her forties in good health. The V and J segments used are TRBV20-1 and TRBJ2-3; matching of 6 bases hints at TRBD2 as the D gene. Material: blood. The CDR3 loop reads CSARQTSGTQYF. The nucleotide sequence is given as TGCAGTGCTAGGCAGACTAGTGGTACGCAGTATTTT.